Following are 21 T cell receptor beta chains from one sample sequenced in a study of T cell changes during pregnancy in multiple sclerosis. Measured with immunoSEQ multiplex PCR; TCRdb has only the in-frame clones, and not every one. The sample has some 100,000 clones, around nine tenths seen once. The sample in question was peripheral blood, obtained in the second trimester of pregnancy. The receptors were gathered from a female donor with multiple sclerosis, enrolled in a pregnancy study.

The J gene is TRBJ2-1, the V gene TRBV29-1; D gene uncertain. The length of the CDR3 is 10 residues. V was shortened by 5 bases and J by 7 bases, with 6 bases between the two germline ends. Germline V gene data show CDR1 as SQVTM and CDR2 as ANQGSEA. The CDR3, as DNA: TGCAGCGTTTTGCGTAATGAGCAGTTCTTC. Its protein product is CSVLRNEQFF.

This clone was observed a handful of times. V usage is TRBV10-1 and J usage is TRBJ1-2; TRBD1 agrees at 8 bases. The CDR3 has 13 amino acids. The trim removed 4 bases at V and 3 bases at J, leaving 1 base unmatched. The V gene's germline CDR1 is WNHNN and CDR2 SYGVQD (reference sequence). The CDR3 DNA reads as TGCGCCAGCAGTGTGGACAGGGACTATGGCTACACCTTC. Its protein is CASSVDRDYGYTF.

The table lists this clone with a few counts. CDR3 protein: CASSLVDRGNAGELFF. DNA for the CDR3: TGCGCCAGCAGCTTAGTGGACAGGGGGAATGCCGGGGAGCTGTTTTTT. The chain recombines TRBV5-1 with TRBJ2-2; 10 bases align to TRBD1. The CDR3 spans 16 residues. Trimming took 2 bases from V and 6 from J; bases not matched to a gene: 7. Germline loops: CDR1 SGHRS, CDR2 YFSETQ.

The V gene is TRBV28, the J gene TRBJ2-7; tentatively, D is TRBD2 (6 bases). The CDR3 is 12 residues long. Germline lookup yields CDR1 MDHEN and CDR2 SYDVKM. Trimming pared 5 bases from V and 9 bases from J, leaving 14 bases between. Here the CDR3 DNA reads TGTGCCAGCAGTGAAGCCCGGGACTTGCAGTACTTC. This translates into CASSEARDLQYF.

In its sample, this clone was seen once. The V gene is TRBV19, the J gene TRBJ2-3, with D unclear. CDR1 and CDR2 (germline): LNHDA, SQIVND (reference sequence). Deletions cut 3 bases from V and 2 bases from J, with 9 bases between. This CDR3 contains 14 residues. CDR3 DNA sequence: TGTGCCAGTAGTATGTTAGTTACCACAGATACGCAGTATTTT. Protein: CASSMLVTTDTQYF.

The J gene is TRBJ1-2, the V gene TRBV5-5, with D possibly being TRBD1 (5 bases). In germline, CDR1 is SGHKS, CDR2 YYEKEE (reference sequence). V was clipped by 4 bases and J by 7 bases, with 17 bases between them. The CDR3 covers 14 residues. CDR3 DNA: TGTGCCAGCAGCCTAAAACTCAGGGAGGGTGGCTACACCTTC. This encodes CASSLKLREGGYTF.

V is TRBV11-2 and J is TRBJ2-3; 12 bases map to TRBD2. Germline V gene sequence: CDR1 SGHAT, CDR2 FQNNGV. The CDR3 totals 17 residues. The trim removed 5 bases at V and 6 bases at J, leaving 12 bases unmatched. The DNA of the CDR3 is TGTGCCAGCAGCCGGAATCTACTAGCGGGAGGATCCGATACGCAGTATTTT. It is translated as CASSRNLLAGGSDTQYF.

The rearrangement links TRBV9 to TRBJ2-5, with TRBD2 identical over 8 bases. V dropped 2 bases and J dropped 1; count of bases not matched to a gene: 7. The CDR3 has 16 amino acids. The V gene's germline CDR1 is SGDLS and CDR2 YYNGEE. The CDR3 here is CASSVRPGGVQETQYF. CDR3 bases: TGTGCCAGCAGCGTGCGGCCGGGGGGGGTCCAAGAGACCCAGTACTTC.

This clone was recorded a few times. The gene calls are TRBV6-5 and TRBJ1-1; D is uncertain. Germline values: CDR1 MNHEY, CDR2 SVGAGI. V lost 2 bases and J 10 bases, leaving 8 bases between the germline ends. The length of the CDR3 is 11 residues. The CDR3 region has the DNA TGTGCCAGCAGTTACGGTCCGCGAGCTTTCTTT. It codes for CASSYGPRAFF.

This rearrangement joins TRBV6-5 to TRBJ2-2; no definite D call. With 7 bases removed from V and 4 bases from J, the gap between germline ends came to 10 bases. Germline lookup yields CDR1 MNHEY and CDR2 SVGAGI. The CDR3 loop spans 13 amino acids. DNA for the CDR3: TGTGCCAGCACCAAACCGGGCACCGGGGAGCTGTTTTTT. It translates to CASTKPGTGELFF.

V gene TRBV9 combines with J gene TRBJ2-1, with 13 nucleotides matching TRBD2. CDR1 SGDLS and CDR2 YYNGEE come from the germline V gene. The V gene end was trimmed by 3 bases and the J gene end by 6 bases; junction bases not matched to a gene: 12. The CDR3 is 18 amino acids. CDR3: CASSEGLAGKERVNEQFF. The DNA for the CDR3 is TGTGCCAGCAGCGAGGGACTAGCGGGAAAAGAAAGGGTCAATGAGCAGTTCTTC.

This chain joins TRBV6-1 and TRBJ1-6, with 8 positions matching TRBD1. Germline loops: CDR1 MNHNS, CDR2 SASEGT. The CDR3 is 14 amino acids. V lost 6 bases to trimming and J lost 10 bases; unmatched junction nucleotides: 8. The CDR3 sequence is CASRAGGESSPLHF. CDR3 bases: TGTGCCAGCAGGGCAGGGGGCGAGTCCTCACCCCTCCACTTT.

The chain combines TRBV30 with TRBJ1-6; D gene unclear. CDR3 length: 13 amino acids. With 2 bases removed from V and 7 bases from J, the gap between germline ends came to 9 bases. CDR1 and CDR2 from the germline V gene are GTSNPN and SVGIG (reference sequence). The CDR3 reads CAWSKGGNSPLHF. Written as DNA, the CDR3 is TGTGCCTGGAGTAAGGGAGGGAATTCACCCCTCCACTTT. Filled out from reference TRBV30 and TRBJ1-6, the complete variable domain reads SQTIHQWPATLVQPVGSPLSLECTVEGTSNPNLYWYRQAAGRGLQLLFYSVGIGQISSEVPQNLSASRPQDRQFILSSKKLLLSDSGFYLCAWSKGGNSPLHFGNGTRLTVT.

The V and J genes are TRBV2 and TRBJ2-7, with a weak D call TRBD2 (5 bases). CDR1 is SNHLY, CDR2 FYNNEI, per germline. V shed 6 bases and J shed 5 bases, with 20 bases lying between them. CDR3 length: 15 residues. CDR3 DNA sequence: TGTGCCAGCAGCCGGGATCGGGCGGGTCTTGACGAGCAGTACTTC. Protein product: CASSRDRAGLDEQYF.

V is TRBV15 and J is TRBJ2-7; D is perhaps TRBD1 (6 bases). CDR3 size: 17 residues. The V end lost 4 bases, the J end lost 0 bases, and 19 bases lay between the germline ends. Germline lookup yields CDR1 LNHNV and CDR2 YYDKDF (reference sequence). The CDR3 spells CATSNLQGEGASYEQYF. The CDR3 DNA follows: TGTGCCACCAGCAACCTACAGGGAGAAGGGGCCTCCTACGAGCAGTACTTC.

Written as DNA, the CDR3 is TGTGCCAGCAGTGATATGGTGGGGCTAGCGGGAGTTTACGAGCAGTACTTC. This sequence encodes CASSDMVGLAGVYEQYF. V is TRBV2 and J is TRBJ2-5, with TRBD2 identical over 10 bases. The J call may be in error: the DNA end matches TRBJ2-7 better. The CDR3 loop spans 17 amino acids. CDR1 is SNHLY, CDR2 FYNNEI, per germline.

The chain couples TRBV7-2 to TRBJ1-5; the match to TRBD1 covers 8 bases. The CDR3 extends over 17 amino acids. The V segment lost 5 bases and the J segment 7 bases; nucleotides outside the gene matches: 16. Germline CDR1 and CDR2: SGHTA and FQGNSA. In DNA, the CDR3 is TGTGCCAGCAGCACCGGCGCAGGGGGCAAAGTCCCCCAGCCCCAGCATTTT. Residues: CASSTGAGGKVPQPQHF.

V gene TRBV9 combines with J gene TRBJ1-2; possible D gene TRBD1, 6 bases. V was cut by 4 bases and J by 4 bases, with 23 bases left in between. The CDR3 sequence is 17 residues long. The germline gives CDR1 SGDLS, CDR2 YYNGEE. Here the CDR3 DNA reads TGTGCCAGCAGCCTCCGGGACACAGCAGCAGGGTCCTATGGCTACACCTTC. Translated, it gives CASSLRDTAAGSYGYTF.

V gene TRBV6-1 combines with J gene TRBJ1-5; possible D gene TRBD1, 6 bases. The CDR3 runs 14 residues. Germline V gene data show CDR1 as MNHNS and CDR2 as SASEGT. The V end was cut by 4 bases, the J end by 6 bases, with 13 bases between. DNA for the CDR3: TGTGCCAGCAGTGTACAGGGTTCCCCTCAGCCCCAGCATTTT. Protein: CASSVQGSPQPQHF.

This clone has just one count. The CDR3 here is CASSEPSMQYF. CDR3 in DNA: TGTGCCAGCAGTGAGCCCAGTATGCAGTATTTT. This sequence joins TRBV2 and TRBJ2-3; no clear D gene. The ends were cut back, 3 bases at V and 11 bases at J, with 9 bases in the middle. The germline CDR1 and CDR2 sequences are SNHLY and FYNNEI. This CDR3 is built from 11 residues.

This rearrangement joins TRBV7-3 to TRBJ1-3, with 7 bases that match TRBD1. The junction had 6 bases not matched to a gene; V was cut back by 3 bases and J by 4 bases. The CDR3 covers 15 residues. The germline gives CDR1 SGHTA, CDR2 FQGTGA. The DNA for the CDR3 is TGTGCCAGCAGCTTTTCCACAGGGGAGGGAAACACCATATATTTT. Its translation: CASSFSTGEGNTIYF.